This note documents a single T cell receptor (beta chain) sequence. These data originate in a study of blood T cell repertoires in COVID-19. Study overall: The analysed material was cDNA or gDNA that came from T cells, B-cell-depleted T cells, or PBMCs.

Clones were read by immunoSEQ multiplex PCR, and TCRdb kept only the in-frame ones, dropping some. The table has roughly 230,000 clones, 83% seen once. Trimming cost V 0 bases and J 0 bases, with 12 bases left between them. This CDR3 has 15 amino acids. Germline V gene data show CDR1 as SQVTM and CDR2 as ANQGSEA. The TCR comes from a middle-aged man with active or convalescent COVID-19. Source material: peripheral blood. The chain combines TRBV29-1 with TRBJ2-7; maybe TRBD1 (5 bases). The DNA of the CDR3 is TGCAGCGTTGAAGATCAGACAGTGAGCTCCTACGAGCAGTACTTC. This codes for CSVEDQTVSSYEQYF.